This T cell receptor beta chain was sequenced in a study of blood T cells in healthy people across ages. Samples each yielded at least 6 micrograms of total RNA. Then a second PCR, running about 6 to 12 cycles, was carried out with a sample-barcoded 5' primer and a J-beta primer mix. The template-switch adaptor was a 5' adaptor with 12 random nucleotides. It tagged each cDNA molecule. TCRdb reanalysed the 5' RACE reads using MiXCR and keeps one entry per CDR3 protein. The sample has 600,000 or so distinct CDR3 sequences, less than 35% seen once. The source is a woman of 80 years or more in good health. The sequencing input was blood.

CDR3 in DNA: TGTGCCGGTGGGAACACCGGGGAGCTGTTTTTT. Its protein product is CAGGNTGELFF. The J gene is TRBJ2-2, the V gene TRBV19; D uncertain. Trimming took off 11 bases at V and 1 base at J, with 5 bases between the two ends. Germline V gene sequence: CDR1 LNHDA, CDR2 SQIVND (reference sequence). There are 11 residues in the CDR3.